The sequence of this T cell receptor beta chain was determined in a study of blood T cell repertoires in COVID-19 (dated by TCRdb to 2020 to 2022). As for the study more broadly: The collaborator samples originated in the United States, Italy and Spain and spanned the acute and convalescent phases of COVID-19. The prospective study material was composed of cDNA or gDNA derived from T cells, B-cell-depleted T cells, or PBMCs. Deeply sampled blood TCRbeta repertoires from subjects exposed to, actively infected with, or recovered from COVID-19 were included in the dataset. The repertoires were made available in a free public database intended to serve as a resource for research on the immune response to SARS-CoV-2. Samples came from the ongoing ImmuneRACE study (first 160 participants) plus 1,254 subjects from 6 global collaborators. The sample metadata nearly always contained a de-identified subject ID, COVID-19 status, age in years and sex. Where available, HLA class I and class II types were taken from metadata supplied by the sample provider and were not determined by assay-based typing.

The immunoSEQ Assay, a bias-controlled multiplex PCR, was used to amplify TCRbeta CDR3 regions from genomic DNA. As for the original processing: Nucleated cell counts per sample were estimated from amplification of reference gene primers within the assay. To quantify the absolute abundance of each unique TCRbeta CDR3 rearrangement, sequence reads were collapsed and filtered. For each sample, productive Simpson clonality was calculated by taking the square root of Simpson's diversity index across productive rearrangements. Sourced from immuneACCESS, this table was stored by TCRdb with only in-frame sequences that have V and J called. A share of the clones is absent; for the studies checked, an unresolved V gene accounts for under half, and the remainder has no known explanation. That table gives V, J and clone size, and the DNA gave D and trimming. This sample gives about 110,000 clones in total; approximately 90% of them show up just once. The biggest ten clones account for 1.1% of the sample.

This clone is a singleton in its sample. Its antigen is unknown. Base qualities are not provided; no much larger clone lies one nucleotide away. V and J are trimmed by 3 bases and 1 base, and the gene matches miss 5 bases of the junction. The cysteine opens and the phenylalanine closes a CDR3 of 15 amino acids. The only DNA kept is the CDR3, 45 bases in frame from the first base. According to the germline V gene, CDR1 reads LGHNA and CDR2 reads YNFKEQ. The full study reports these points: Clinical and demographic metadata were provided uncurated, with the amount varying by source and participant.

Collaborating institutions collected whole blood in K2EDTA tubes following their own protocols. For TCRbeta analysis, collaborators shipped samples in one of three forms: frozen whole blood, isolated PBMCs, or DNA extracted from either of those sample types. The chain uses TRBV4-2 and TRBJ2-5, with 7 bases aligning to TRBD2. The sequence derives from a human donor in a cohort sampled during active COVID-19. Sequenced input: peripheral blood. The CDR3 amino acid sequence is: CASSHPGLPQETQYF. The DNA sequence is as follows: TGTGCCAGCAGCCACCCGGGACTACCCCAAGAGACCCAGTACTTC.